Detailed here is one T cell receptor (beta chain). The data were obtained in a study of blood T cell repertoires in COVID-19. Study-level background: T cells, B-cell-depleted T cells, or PBMCs supplied cDNA or gDNA.

As originally analysed: Scientists estimated how many nucleated cells there were by amplifying reference gene primers. TCRdb's table, derived via immunoSEQ multiplex PCR, lists solely in-frame clones and lacks some. Clonal size and the V and J genes are those of that table, whereas D and trimming came from the DNA. The table lists around 160,000 clones, over 80% of them singletons, with 6% to 7% in the top ten. This CDR3 region has 11 residues. V was clipped by 4 bases and J by 8 bases, with 8 bases between them. The V gene's germline CDR1 is MDHEN and CDR2 SYDVKM. This chain uses TRBV28 with TRBJ1-2; D unresolved. Sequencing was performed on peripheral blood. The receptor was derived from a man older than 75 with acute or convalescent COVID-19. The CDR3 loop is CASSSLRGYTF. In nucleotides, the CDR3 is TGTGCCAGCAGTTCGCTGCGCGGCTACACCTTC.